This TCR beta chain was sequenced during a study of cytomegalovirus exposure and HLA in healthy donors. Study-level results: In vitro experiments confirmed that a few CMV-associated chains were specific for CMV antigens. Productive rates of about 90% or about 30% were seen for most TCR beta V segments in an earlier analysis. Across donors, presence/absence analyses took sequencing depth to be roughly uniform. As a later analysis showed, a missense DCLRE1C variant was linked to trimming of TCR beta V- and J-genes.

PCR employed 60 Vbeta and 13 Jbeta primers. Libraries were prepared by immunoSEQ multiplex PCR; TCRdb keeps only in-frame clonotypes and omits some of them. Of some 150,000 clones in the sample, roughly 85% were seen once. With regard to this clone: The antigen remains unidentified.

The TCR comes from a male donor in good health and CMV-seronegative. Sequencing was done on a sample of PBMCs.

CDR3 DNA: TGTGCCAGCAGCCAGAAATGGGACTTTCGAGAGACCCAGTACTTC. It yields the protein CASSQKWDFRETQYF. This chain joins TRBV7-2 and TRBJ2-5, with D perhaps matching TRBD2 (6 bases). Trimming cost V 5 bases and J 4 bases, with 17 bases left between them. CDR3 length: 15 amino acids. Per the germline V gene, CDR1 is SGHTA and CDR2 is FQGNSA.